This TCR beta chain originates from a study of cytomegalovirus exposure and HLA in healthy donors. Whole-study context: An earlier analysis found roughly 110 million unique TCR beta sequences from around 180 million T cells. Most genotyped donors, roughly 80% of about 360, had Caucasian-associated genetic ancestry.

This clone was counted only a few times. Trimming at V came to 3 bases and at J to 1 base, leaving 12 bases not matched to a gene. The CDR3 covers 17 residues. Germline assignment: CDR1 SGDLS and CDR2 YYNGEE. A multiplex PCR was run with 60 Vbeta primers and 13 Jbeta primers. Generated by immunoSEQ multiplex PCR, the TCRdb table keeps only in-frame clones and is missing some. Here the sample spans 150,000 or so clones, approximately 78% being singletons. Sequencing was done on a sample of PBMCs. The genes are TRBV9 and TRBJ1-1; 7 bases fit TRBD1. The TCR was taken from a human donor in good health. As DNA, the CDR3 is TGTGCCAGCAGCGCCCGGACAGGTTCTGTGAGGAACACTGAAGCTTTCTTT. It specifies CASSARTGSVRNTEAFF.